This passage covers 8 T cell receptor beta chains from one sample sequenced in a study of blood T cells in healthy people across ages. PCR was performed a second time for roughly 7 to 11 cycles using a sample-barcoded 5' primer and a J-beta primer mix. One entry per CDR3 protein, called by TCRdb with MiXCR from the 5' RACE reads. Here the sample spans 450,000 to 700,000 distinct CDR3 sequences, roughly a quarter being singletons. Source material: blood. These TCRs come from a woman aged 70-85 years in good health.

This sequence joins TRBV28 and TRBJ1-5; tentatively, D is TRBD1 (6 bases). The germline gives CDR1 MDHEN, CDR2 SYDVKM. This CDR3 has 13 amino acids. Trimming removed 6 bases from V and 5 bases from J, with 11 bases in between. CDR3 DNA sequence: TGTGCCAGCAGAGAAGGGGGGGATCAGCCCCAGCATTTT. This encodes CASREGGDQPQHF. Based on the CDR3 plus reference TRBV28 and TRBJ1-5, the full variable domain is DVKVTQSSRYLVKRTGEKVFLECVQDMDHENMFWYRQDPGLGLRLIYFSYDVKMKEKGDIPEGYSVSREKKERFSLILESASTNQTSMYLCASREGGDQPQHFGDGTRLSIL.

The rearrangement joins TRBV7-2 to TRBJ1-1, with D possibly TRBD1 on 5 matching bases. Trimming shortened V by 4 bases and J by 6 bases, and 12 bases separated the two germline ends. This CDR3 has 13 residues. CDR1 SGHTA and CDR2 FQGNSA come from the germline V gene. The CDR3, as DNA: TGTGCCAGCAGCTCTCCGGGACGGCCTGAAGCTTTCTTT. Residues: CASSSPGRPEAFF.

The CDR3 sequence is CASSQEGGPYYGYTF. As DNA, the CDR3 is TGTGCCAGCAGCCAAGAAGGGGGCCCTTACTATGGCTACACCTTC. This sequence joins TRBV4-2 and TRBJ1-2, with 7 bases matching TRBD1. Germline assignment: CDR1 LGHNA and CDR2 YNFKEQ. After removal of 0 bases from V and 3 bases from J, the junction contained 4 bases not matched to a gene. This CDR3 comprises 15 residues.

J is TRBJ2-1 and V is TRBV9; the D gene is possibly TRBD2 (7 bases). The CDR3 has 17 residues. Deletions cut 0 bases from V and 6 bases from J, with 19 bases between. Germline values: CDR1 SGDLS, CDR2 YYNGEE. The DNA for the CDR3 is TGTGCCAGCAGCGTAGAGGGGGGGGGACACCGACGCAATGAGCAGTTCTTC. Protein product: CASSVEGGGHRRNEQFF. Filled out from reference TRBV9 and TRBJ2-1, the complete variable domain reads DSGVTQTPKHLITATGQRVTLRCSPRSGDLSVYWYQQSLDQGLQFLIQYYNGEERAKGNILERFSAQQFPDLHSELNLSSLELGDSALYFCASSVEGGGHRRNEQFFGPGTRLTVL.

This chain uses TRBV5-1 with TRBJ1-1, with D possibly TRBD1 on 6 matching bases. The CDR3 is made up of 14 amino acids. The germline V and J ends were trimmed by 0 bases and 5 bases, with 11 bases remaining between them. Germline V gene sequence: CDR1 SGHRS, CDR2 YFSETQ. CDR3 nucleotides: TGCGCCAGCAGCTTGGCCCCCGGACAGACTGAAGCTTTCTTT. This translates into CASSLAPGQTEAFF.

The rearrangement links TRBV20-1 to TRBJ1-1; TRBD1 agrees at 8 bases. V shed 0 bases, J shed 0 bases, and the junction held 9 bases outside the gene matches. Per germline, CDR1 DFQATT and CDR2 SNEGSKA (reference sequence). The CDR3 length is 17 residues. The CDR3 coding sequence is TGCAGTGCTAGAGATCTAGGAAGGACAGGGATGAACACTGAAGCTTTCTTT. Its translation: CSARDLGRTGMNTEAFF.

The rearrangement uses TRBV29-1 and TRBJ2-1, with D perhaps given as TRBD1 or TRBD2 (7 bases each). The J call may be incorrect, as the DNA end agrees better with TRBJ2-5. Germline V lookup: CDR1 SQVTM, CDR2 ANQGSEA. This CDR3 spans 16 amino acids. CDR3 nucleotides: TGCAGCGTCCGCCAGGGGGGGGTGCCTGAAAGTCGAACCCAGTACTTC. Protein: CSVRQGGVPESRTQYF.

This clonotype has only a few counts. The chain recombines TRBV2 with TRBJ1-1; no definite D call. This CDR3 is built from 13 residues. Per the germline V gene, CDR1 is SNHLY and CDR2 is FYNNEI. The V gene lost 6 bases and the J gene lost 10 bases, with 18 bases spanning the gap. The CDR3 is CASRQRIVEGAFF. The CDR3 DNA sequence: TGTGCCAGCAGACAAAGGATCGTTGAGGGAGCTTTCTTT.